What follows is one TCR beta chain and its context. The germline V and J ends were trimmed by 0 bases and 8 bases, with 3 bases remaining between them. CDR3 length: 11 residues. Germline CDR1 is SGDLS and CDR2 is YYNGEE. This sample was taken from a study of T cells in Graves' hyperthyroidism and ophthalmopathy. Amplified regions were TCR beta CDR3 sequences from RNA transcripts. Using the HTBI primer set, a first-round RT-PCR was run on the TCR CDR3. From the multiplex PCR reads, TCRdb called clonotypes with MiXCR, one entry per CDR3 protein. Of approximately 500,000 distinct CDR3 sequences in the sample, around 46% are singletons; the top ten hold 7.5% to 8.5%.

This receptor was taken from a woman aged 18-29 years with Graves' hyperthyroidism. Sequencing was performed on peripheral blood or thyroid tissue (not recorded which). V and J are TRBV9 and TRBJ2-1, with D unresolved. CDR3 nucleotide sequence: TGTGCCAGCAGCGTAGGGCATGAGCAGTTCTTC. This sequence encodes CASSVGHEQFF.